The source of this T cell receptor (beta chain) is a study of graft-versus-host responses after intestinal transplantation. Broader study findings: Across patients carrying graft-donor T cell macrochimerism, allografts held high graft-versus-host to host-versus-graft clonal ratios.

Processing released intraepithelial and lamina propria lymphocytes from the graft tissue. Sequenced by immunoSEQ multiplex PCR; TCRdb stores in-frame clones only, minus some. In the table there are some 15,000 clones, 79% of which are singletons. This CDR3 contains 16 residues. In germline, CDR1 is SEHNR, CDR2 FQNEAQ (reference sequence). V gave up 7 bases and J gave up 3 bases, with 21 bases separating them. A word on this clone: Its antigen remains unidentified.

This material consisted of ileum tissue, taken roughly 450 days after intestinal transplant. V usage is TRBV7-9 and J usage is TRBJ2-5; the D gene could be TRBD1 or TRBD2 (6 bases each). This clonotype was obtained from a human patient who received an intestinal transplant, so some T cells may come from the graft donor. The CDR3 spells CASIKEGGVVEETQYF. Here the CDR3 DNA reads TGTGCCAGCATCAAGGAGGGGGGAGTGGTAGAAGAGACCCAGTACTTC.